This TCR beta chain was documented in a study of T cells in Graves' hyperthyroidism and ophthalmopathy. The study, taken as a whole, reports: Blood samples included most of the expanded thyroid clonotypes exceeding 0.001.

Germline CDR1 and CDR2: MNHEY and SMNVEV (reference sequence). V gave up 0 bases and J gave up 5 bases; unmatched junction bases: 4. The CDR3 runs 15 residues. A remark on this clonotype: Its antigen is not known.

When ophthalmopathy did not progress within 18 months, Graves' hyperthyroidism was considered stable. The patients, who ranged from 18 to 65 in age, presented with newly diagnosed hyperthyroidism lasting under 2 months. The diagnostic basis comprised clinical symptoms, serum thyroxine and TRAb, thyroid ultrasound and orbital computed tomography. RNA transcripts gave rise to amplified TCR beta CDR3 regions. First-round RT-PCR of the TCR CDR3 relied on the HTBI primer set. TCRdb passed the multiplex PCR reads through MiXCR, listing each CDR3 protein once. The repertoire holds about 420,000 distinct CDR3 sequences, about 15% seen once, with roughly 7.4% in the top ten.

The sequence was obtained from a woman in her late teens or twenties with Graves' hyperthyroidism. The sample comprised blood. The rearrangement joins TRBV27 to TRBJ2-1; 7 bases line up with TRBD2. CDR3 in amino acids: CASSLSSGFNNEQFF. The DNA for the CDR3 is TGTGCCAGCAGTTTATCTAGCGGGTTTAACAATGAGCAGTTCTTC.